This T cell receptor beta chain appears in the sequencing data of a study of shared clonotypes between healthy human individuals. Study outcomes and limitations: Estimated richness was generally greater in naive than memory subsets. Some clonotypes were shared by all four sorted-subset donors, while others were not shared. The non-shared ones had lower generation probabilities than the shared ones.

Sequenced by immunoSEQ multiplex PCR; TCRdb stores in-frame clones only, minus some. The repertoire includes 180,000 or so clones, 85% to 95% of them detected once, and more than 0.06% sits in the top ten. The CDR3 extends over 15 amino acids. Germline-derived CDR1 and CDR2 are MNHEY and SVGAGI. Trimming stripped 7 bases from V and 8 bases from J, with 18 bases between. Worth noting for this clone: The target antigen is unknown.

Sequencing was done on a sample of naive CD4+ T cells sorted from blood. Subset specified: CD45RA+ positively selected. V and J are TRBV6-5 and TRBJ1-6; a weak D match, TRBD1 (6 bases). The TCR originated in a young woman in good health. Here the CDR3 reads CASTNLRGADSPLHF. The CDR3 bases are TGTGCCAGCACCAACCTTCGGGGGGCAGATTCACCCCTCCACTTT.